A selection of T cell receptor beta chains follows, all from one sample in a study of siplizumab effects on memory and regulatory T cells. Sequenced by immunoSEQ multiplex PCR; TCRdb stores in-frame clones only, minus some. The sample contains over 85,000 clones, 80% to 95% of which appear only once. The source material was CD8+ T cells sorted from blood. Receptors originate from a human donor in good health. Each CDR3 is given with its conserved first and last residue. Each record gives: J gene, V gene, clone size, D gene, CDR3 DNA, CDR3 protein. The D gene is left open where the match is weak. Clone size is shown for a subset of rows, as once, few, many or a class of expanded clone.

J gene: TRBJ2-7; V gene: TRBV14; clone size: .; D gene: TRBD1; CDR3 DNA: TGTGCCAGCAGCCATGACCGGGACAGAGAATACGAGCAGTACTTC; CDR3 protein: CASSHDRDREYEQYF
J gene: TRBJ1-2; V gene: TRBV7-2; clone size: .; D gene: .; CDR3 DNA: TGTGCCAGCAGCTTAGTAGGAGGCAGGGGAAACTATGGCTACACCTTC; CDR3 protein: CASSLVGGRGNYGYTF
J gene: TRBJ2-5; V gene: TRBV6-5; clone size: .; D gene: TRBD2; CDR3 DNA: TGTGCCGGCAGTTACTCGGCTAGCGGGGGCCAAGAGACCCAGTACTTC; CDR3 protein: CAGSYSASGGQETQYF
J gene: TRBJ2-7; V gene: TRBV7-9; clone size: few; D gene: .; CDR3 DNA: TGTGCCAGCAGCCCCCACTACGAGCAGTACTTC; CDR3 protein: CASSPHYEQYF
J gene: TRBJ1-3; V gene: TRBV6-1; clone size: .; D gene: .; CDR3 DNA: TGTGCCAGCAGTACAGGCCCCGCTGGAAACACCATATATTTT; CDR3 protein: CASSTGPAGNTIYF
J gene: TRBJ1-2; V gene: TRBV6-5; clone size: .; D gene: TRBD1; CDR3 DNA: TGTGCCAGCAGTTTCACAGGGGGCGACGGAAATGGCTACACCTTC; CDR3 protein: CASSFTGGDGNGYTF
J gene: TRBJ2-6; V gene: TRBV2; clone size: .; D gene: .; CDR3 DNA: TGTGCCAGCAGTGTTACCCCACAAGGGGCCAACGTCCTGACTTTC; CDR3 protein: CASSVTPQGANVLTF
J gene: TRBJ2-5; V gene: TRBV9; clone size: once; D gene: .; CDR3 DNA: TGTGCCAGCAGCGGCGGGCGCTGGGAGACCCAGTACTTC; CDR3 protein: CASSGGRWETQYF
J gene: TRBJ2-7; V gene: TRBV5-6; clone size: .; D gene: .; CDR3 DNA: TGTGCCAGCAGCTTGGACAGAGGGCTCTCCTACGAGCAGTACTTC; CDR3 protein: CASSLDRGLSYEQYF
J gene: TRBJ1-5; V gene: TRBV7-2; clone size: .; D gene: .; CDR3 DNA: TGTGCCAGCAGCTCTTCTCCGCATAGCAATCAGCCCCAGCATTTT; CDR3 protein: CASSSSPHSNQPQHF
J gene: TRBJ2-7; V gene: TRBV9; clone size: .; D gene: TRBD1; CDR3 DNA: TGTGCCAGCAGCATCTCCGGACAGGCTTACGAGCAGTACTTC; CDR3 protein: CASSISGQAYEQYF
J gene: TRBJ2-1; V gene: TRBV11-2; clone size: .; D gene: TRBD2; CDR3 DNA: TGTGCCAGCAGCTTACTTTGGACTAGCGGATACAATGAGCAGTTCTTC; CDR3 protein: CASSLLWTSGYNEQFF
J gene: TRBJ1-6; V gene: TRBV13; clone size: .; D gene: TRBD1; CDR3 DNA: TGTGCCAGCAGCCTGGACAGGGTCAATTCACCCCTCCACTTT; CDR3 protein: CASSLDRVNSPLHF
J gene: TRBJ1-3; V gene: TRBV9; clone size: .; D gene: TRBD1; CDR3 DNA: TGTGCCAGCAGCGAACGGACAGGCTCTGGAAACACCATATATTTT; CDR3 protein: CASSERTGSGNTIYF
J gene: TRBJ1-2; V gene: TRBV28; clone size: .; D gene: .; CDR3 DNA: TGTGCCAGCAGTTTAATCTTAGCAGGGTCTGGCTACACCTTC; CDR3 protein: CASSLILAGSGYTF
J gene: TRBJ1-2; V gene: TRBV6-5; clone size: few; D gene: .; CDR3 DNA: TGTGCCAGCAGTTACTCGGAAACAACCGGCTACACCTTC; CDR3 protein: CASSYSETTGYTF
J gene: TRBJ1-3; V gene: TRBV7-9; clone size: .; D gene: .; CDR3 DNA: TGTGCCAGCAGCTTAGAATACACCATATATTTT; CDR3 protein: CASSLEYTIYF
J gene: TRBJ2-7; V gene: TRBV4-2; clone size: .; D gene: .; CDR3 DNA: TGTGCCAGCAGCCAAGATGGGGGGCTCGAGCAGTACTTC; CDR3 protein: CASSQDGGLEQYF
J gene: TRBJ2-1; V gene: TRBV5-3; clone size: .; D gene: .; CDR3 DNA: TGTGCCAGAAGCTTGACGGGGCGCCACTCTTGGGATGAGCAGTTCTTC; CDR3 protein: CARSLTGRHSWDEQFF
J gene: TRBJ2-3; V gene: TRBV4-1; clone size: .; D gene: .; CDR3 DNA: TGCGCCAGCAGCCAAGATGGGTTCGGCATTAGCACAGATACGCAGTATTTT; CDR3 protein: CASSQDGFGISTDTQYF
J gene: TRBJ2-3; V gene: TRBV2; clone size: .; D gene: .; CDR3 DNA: TGTGCCAGCAGTGTGATCGGGCCCGATACGCAGTATTTT; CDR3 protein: CASSVIGPDTQYF
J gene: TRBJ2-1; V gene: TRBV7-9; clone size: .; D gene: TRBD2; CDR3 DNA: TGTGCCAGCAGCACTCGACTAGCCGAAGACAATGAGCAGTTCTTC; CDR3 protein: CASSTRLAEDNEQFF
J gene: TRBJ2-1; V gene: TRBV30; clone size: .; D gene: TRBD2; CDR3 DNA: TGTGCCTGGGGAAGGGAGGGATTGAGCTCCTACAATGAGCAGTTCTTC; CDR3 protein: CAWGREGLSSYNEQFF
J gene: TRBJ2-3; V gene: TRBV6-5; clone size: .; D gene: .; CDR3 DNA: TGTGCCAGCAGTCACAGGGAAAAAAACACAGATACGCAGTATTTT; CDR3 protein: CASSHREKNTDTQYF
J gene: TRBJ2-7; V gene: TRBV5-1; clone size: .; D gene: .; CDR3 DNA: TGCGCCAGCAGCCCCTCCGGGGGCGAGCAGTACTTC; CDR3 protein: CASSPSGGEQYF
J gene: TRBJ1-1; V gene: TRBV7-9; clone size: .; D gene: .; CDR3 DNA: TGTGCCAGCAGCCCGAGGGGGGACACTGAAGCTTTCTTT; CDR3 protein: CASSPRGDTEAFF
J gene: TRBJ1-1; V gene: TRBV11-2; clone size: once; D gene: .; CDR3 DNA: TGTGCCAGCAGCTTAGATCCCGGGGGGGCCACTGAAGCTTTCTTT; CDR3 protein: CASSLDPGGATEAFF
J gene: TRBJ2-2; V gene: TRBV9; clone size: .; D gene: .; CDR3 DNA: TGTGCCAGCACCAGGACTGACGGGGCCGGGGAGCTGTTTTTT; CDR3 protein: CASTRTDGAGELFF
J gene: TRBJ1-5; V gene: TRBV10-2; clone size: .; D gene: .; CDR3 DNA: TGCGCCAGCAGAGACCTCGGGGATCAGCCCCAGCATTTT; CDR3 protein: CASRDLGDQPQHF
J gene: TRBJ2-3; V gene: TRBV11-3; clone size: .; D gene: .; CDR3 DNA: TGTGCCAGCAGAACAAGGGTCAGCGGGCCCGGGGATACGCAGTATTTT; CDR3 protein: CASRTRVSGPGDTQYF
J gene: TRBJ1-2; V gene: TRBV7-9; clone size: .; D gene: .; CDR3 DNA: TGTGCCAGCAGCTTAAATTACCAGGAAGATCATGGCTACACCTTC; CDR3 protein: CASSLNYQEDHGYTF
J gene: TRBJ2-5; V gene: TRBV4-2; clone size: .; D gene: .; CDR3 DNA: TGTGCCAGCAGCCCCATTGACCGTTACGCGGAGACCCAGTACTTC; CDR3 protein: CASSPIDRYAETQYF
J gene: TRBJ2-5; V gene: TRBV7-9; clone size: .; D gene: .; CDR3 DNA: TGTGCCAGCAGTTGGAAAATCCGACAGACCGAGACCCAGTACTTC; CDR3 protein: CASSWKIRQTETQYF
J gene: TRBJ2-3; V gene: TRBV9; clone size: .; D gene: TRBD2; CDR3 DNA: TGTGCCAGCAGCGTCTTCGGAGCGGGGGACACAGATACGCAGTATTTT; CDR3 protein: CASSVFGAGDTDTQYF
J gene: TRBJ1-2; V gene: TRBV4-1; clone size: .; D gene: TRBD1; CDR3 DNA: TGCGCCAGCAGCCAAGTTCCTCAGACAGGGGGAGGCTACACCTTC; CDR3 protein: CASSQVPQTGGGYTF